These 24 T cell receptor beta chains share one sample of origin, sequenced in a study of blood T cell repertoires in COVID-19. Produced via immunoSEQ multiplex PCR; TCRdb's table is partial and in-frame only. The sample has roughly 250,000 clones; approximately 85% are singletons. Sequencing was performed on PBMCs or T cells enriched from blood (not recorded which). The receptor source for this set is a woman between 45 and 60 years old who had recovered from COVID-19.

CDR3 DNA: TGCAGCGTCCAGGGTTTGGGAGAGACCCAGTACTTC. This sequence encodes CSVQGLGETQYF. This sequence joins TRBV29-1 and TRBJ2-5; TRBD1 is a possible D gene (5 bases). The CDR3 is 12 amino acids. Germline V gives CDR1 SQVTM, CDR2 ANQGSEA. The ends were cut back, 6 bases at V and 4 bases at J, with 12 bases in the middle.

This clone is a singleton in its sample. V is TRBV28 and J is TRBJ2-7, with unresolved D. V lost 2 bases and J lost 4, with 9 bases in between. CDR1 is MDHEN and CDR2 is SYDVKM in the germline V gene. The CDR3 is 13 amino acids. Written as DNA, the CDR3 is TGTGCCAGCAGTTTACCCGGTCGGTACGAGCAGTACTTC. This encodes CASSLPGRYEQYF.

The chain is built from TRBV5-1 and TRBJ2-2, with D possibly being TRBD1 (6 bases). CDR1 and CDR2 from the germline V gene are SGHRS and YFSETQ. There are 16 residues in the CDR3. V lost 6 bases and J 0 bases, leaving 15 bases between the germline ends. The CDR3 DNA is TGCGCCAGCAAGGGGACACCTAAACCGAACACCGGGGAGCTGTTTTTT. As protein: CASKGTPKPNTGELFF.

This clone was seen repeatedly, ten times or more. This chain uses TRBV28 with TRBJ1-3; D is undetermined. The V and J ends lost 3 bases and 4 bases respectively, with 13 bases between them. Germline V gene data show CDR1 as MDHEN and CDR2 as SYDVKM. This CDR3 is built from 15 residues. As DNA, the CDR3 is TGTGCCAGCAGTTTTGGCCGGGTTACAGGAAACACCATATATTTT. This sequence encodes CASSFGRVTGNTIYF.

V and J are TRBV3-1 (or the pseudogene TRBV3-2) and TRBJ2-4, with D possibly matching TRBD1 (5 bases). Trimming left V 1 base short and J 0 bases short, with 10 bases between. Germline assignment: CDR1 LGHDT and CDR2 YNNKEL (reference sequence). CDR3 length: 16 residues. CDR3 DNA: TGTGCCAGCAGCCAAGCAGGGTCCTTAGCCAAAAACATTCAGTACTTC. Its translation: CASSQAGSLAKNIQYF.

The V call is TRBV28, the J call TRBJ2-4; possible D gene TRBD2, 6 bases. The CDR3 spans 15 residues. Per germline, CDR1 MDHEN and CDR2 SYDVKM. Trimming shortened V by 6 bases and J by 5 bases, and 17 bases separated the two germline ends. This chain's CDR3 is CASSQWGENQNIQYF. In nucleotides, the CDR3 is TGTGCCAGCAGCCAATGGGGGGAAAACCAAAACATTCAGTACTTC.

The chain uses TRBV9 and TRBJ1-5; possible D gene TRBD1, 6 bases. The CDR3 loop spans 14 amino acids. V gave up 3 bases and J gave up 3 bases, with 10 bases separating them. Germline CDR1 is SGDLS and CDR2 is YYNGEE. CDR3 amino acids: CASSAQGLNQPQHF. For the CDR3, the DNA is TGTGCCAGCAGCGCACAGGGTCTCAATCAGCCCCAGCATTTT.

The J gene is TRBJ2-1, the V gene TRBV27; no firm D call. Germline loops: CDR1 MNHEY, CDR2 SMNVEV (reference sequence). V was trimmed by 3 bases and J by 7 bases, leaving 4 bases between them. The CDR3 is 11 amino acids. The CDR3 DNA follows: TGTGCCAGCAGTTTGAGGAATGAGCAGTTCTTC. It yields the protein CASSLRNEQFF.

This chain uses TRBV10-3 with TRBJ1-1; no reliable D call. The germline V and J ends were trimmed by 0 bases and 8 bases, with 4 bases remaining between them. Germline V CDR1 and CDR2: ENHRY, SYGVKD. This CDR3 is built from 11 residues. CDR3 DNA sequence: TGTGCCATCAGTGAGTCGACAGAAGCTTTCTTT. This translates into CAISESTEAFF.

The chain joins TRBV11-2 to TRBJ1-1, with D perhaps matching TRBD1 (5 bases). Trimming shortened V by 3 bases and J by 4 bases, and 9 bases separated the two germline ends. This CDR3 contains 13 residues. The germline gives CDR1 SGHAT, CDR2 FQNNGV. CDR3 bases: TGTGCCAGCAGCTTCCAGGGTCGCACTGAAGCTTTCTTT. As protein: CASSFQGRTEAFF. The complete variable domain, with remaining parts taken from reference TRBV11-2 and TRBJ1-1, reads EAGVAQSPRYKIIEKRQSVAFWCNPISGHATLYWYQQILGQGPKLLIQFQNNGVVDDSQLPKDRFSAERLKGVDSTLKIQPAKLEDSAVYLCASSFQGRTEAFFGQGTRLTVV.

This chain joins TRBV9 and TRBJ2-7, with D perhaps TRBD2 (5 bases). Germline V gene sequence: CDR1 SGDLS, CDR2 YYNGEE. V dropped 3 bases and J dropped 3 bases, with 10 bases sitting between them. This CDR3 has 13 residues. The CDR3: CASSAGNDYEQYF. The CDR3 nucleotides read TGTGCCAGCAGCGCGGGGAACGACTACGAGCAGTACTTC.

CDR3 residues: CASSQPGTGVLETQYF. The CDR3 region has the DNA TGCGCCAGCAGCCAGCCCGGGACAGGGGTTCTTGAGACCCAGTACTTC. The chain links TRBV4-1 to TRBJ2-5, with 10 bases lining up with TRBD1. The germline gives CDR1 MGHRA, CDR2 YSYEKL. The V gene end was trimmed by 3 bases and the J gene end by 5 bases; junction bases not matched to a gene: 9. This CDR3 is 16 amino acids long.

CDR3 coding DNA: TGTGCCCCCCGCGAGGGAATGGCCCCTTGCCAAGAGACCCAGTACTTC. Amino acid sequence: CAPREGMAPCQETQYF. This chain connects TRBV21-1 to TRBJ2-5; the D call of TRBD2 is as the table states it, not checked on the DNA. TRBV21-1 is designated a pseudogene. This CDR3 is 16 amino acids long.

The rearrangement joins TRBV5-1 to TRBJ2-7, with 14 bases aligning to TRBD2. Germline CDR1 is SGHRS and CDR2 is YFSETQ. The junction had 16 bases not matched to a gene; V was cut back by 4 bases and J by 4 bases. The CDR3 contains 19 residues. The CDR3 coding sequence is TGCGCCAGCAGCCCGAATGGGGGACTAGCGGGAGTCGGAAGGTACGAGCAGTACTTC. This translates into CASSPNGGLAGVGRYEQYF.

CDR3 loop: CASSLGQGKDIQYF. In DNA form, the CDR3 reads TGCGCCAGCAGCTTGGGGCAGGGTAAGGACATTCAGTACTTC. V is TRBV5-1 and J is TRBJ2-4; D might be TRBD1 (5 bases). Germline-derived CDR1 and CDR2 are SGHRS and YFSETQ. The V gene lost 0 bases and the J gene lost 8 bases, with 12 bases spanning the gap. The CDR3 extends over 14 amino acids.

Note on this clone: One junction end disagrees with the germline gene, perhaps due to a read error. The genes are TRBV30 and TRBJ2-5, with TRBD1 identical over 10 bases. The V gene's germline CDR1 is GTSNPN and CDR2 SVGIG (reference sequence). CDR3 length equals 12 residues. The CDR3 DNA sequence: TGTGCCAGGAGGGGACAGGGGGAGACCCAGTACTTC. Translated, it gives CARRGQGETQYF.

The V and J genes are TRBV19 and TRBJ2-7; 7 bases are a match to TRBD1. The germline gives CDR1 LNHDA, CDR2 SQIVND (reference sequence). With V trimmed by 2 bases and J by 2 bases, 3 bases remained unmatched. The CDR3 totals 14 residues. The CDR3 coding sequence is TGTGCCAGTAGTATATACAGGGGAACCTACGAGCAGTACTTC. It is translated as CASSIYRGTYEQYF.

The V call is TRBV27, the J call TRBJ1-2; perhaps TRBD1 as D (6 bases). V was pared by 3 bases and J by 4 bases, with 9 bases between. Germline-derived CDR1 and CDR2 are MNHEY and SMNVEV (reference sequence). There are 13 residues in the CDR3. CDR3 sequence reads: CASSLGGLYGYTF. CDR3 DNA sequence: TGTGCCAGCAGTTTGGGGGGGCTCTATGGCTACACCTTC.

This clone was detected only a few times. The V and J genes are TRBV5-5 and TRBJ2-5, with TRBD2 identical over 12 bases. The V and J ends lost 4 bases and 4 bases, in that order; junction bases with no gene match: 8. Germline V gene data show CDR1 as SGHKS and CDR2 as YYEKEE (reference sequence). The CDR3 has 16 residues. The CDR3 reads CASSQLWTSGTETQYF. The CDR3 nucleotides read TGTGCCAGCAGCCAATTATGGACTAGCGGGACAGAGACCCAGTACTTC.

Here the CDR3 reads CAISGTGPPSYEQYF. The CDR3 coding sequence is TGTGCCATCAGTGGGACAGGTCCCCCCTCCTACGAGCAGTACTTC. The chain uses TRBV10-3 and TRBJ2-7; 7 bases are a match to TRBD1. This CDR3 has 15 amino acids. The junction had 6 bases not matched to a gene; V was cut back by 4 bases and J by 0 bases. Germline CDR1 reads ENHRY; CDR2 reads SYGVKD.

J is TRBJ2-7 and V is TRBV7-8, with TRBD1 as a possible D gene (5 bases). V was shortened by 5 bases and J by 4 bases, with 21 bases between the two germline ends. CDR1 and CDR2 from the germline V gene are SGHVS and FQNEAQ. This CDR3 comprises 16 residues. As DNA, the CDR3 is TGTGCCAGCAGCCCATATATCAGGGCGCCTGTATACGAGCAGTACTTC. Protein product: CASSPYIRAPVYEQYF.

The chain uses TRBV9 and TRBJ2-7, with 9 bases matching TRBD2. The V gene's germline CDR1 is SGDLS and CDR2 YYNGEE. The CDR3 totals 15 residues. V lost 4 bases and J lost 0; bases outside the gene matches: 5. The CDR3 spells CASSTSSGSSYEQYF. Written as DNA, the CDR3 is TGTGCCAGCAGCACCAGTAGCGGGAGCTCCTACGAGCAGTACTTC.

This chain connects TRBV6-1 to TRBJ1-1; no clear D. Germline CDR1 is MNHNS and CDR2 is SASEGT. V was pared by 2 bases and J by 7 bases, with 14 bases between. The CDR3 extends over 14 amino acids. Written as DNA, the CDR3 is TGTGCCAGCAGTGAACTTACTGGGAGCCGTGAAGCTTTCTTT. It encodes CASSELTGSREAFF.

The chain combines TRBV5-1 with TRBJ2-5; 9 bases align to TRBD1. V was pared by 5 bases and J by 4 bases, with 12 bases of the junction left unmatched. The CDR3 has 16 residues. CDR1 SGHRS and CDR2 YFSETQ come from the germline V gene. The CDR3: CASRATQGARGETQYF. The CDR3 bases are TGCGCCAGCAGGGCTACACAGGGGGCGCGAGGAGAGACCCAGTACTTC.